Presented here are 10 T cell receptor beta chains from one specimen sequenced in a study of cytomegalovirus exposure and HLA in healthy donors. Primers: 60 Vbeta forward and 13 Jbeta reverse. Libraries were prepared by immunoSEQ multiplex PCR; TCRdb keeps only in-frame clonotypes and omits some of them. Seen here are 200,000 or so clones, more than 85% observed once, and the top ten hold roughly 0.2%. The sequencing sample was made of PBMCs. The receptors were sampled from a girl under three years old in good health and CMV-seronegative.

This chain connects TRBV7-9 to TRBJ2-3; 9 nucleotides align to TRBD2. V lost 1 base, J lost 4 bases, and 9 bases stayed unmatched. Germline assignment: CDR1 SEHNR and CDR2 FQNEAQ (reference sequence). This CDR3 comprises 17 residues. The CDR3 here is CASSLGSRRGGSDTQYF. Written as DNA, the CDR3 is TGTGCCAGCAGCTTAGGTTCTCGGCGGGGGGGCTCAGATACGCAGTATTTT. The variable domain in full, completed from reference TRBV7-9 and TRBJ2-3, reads DTGVSQNPRHKITKRGQNVTFRCDPISEHNRLYWYRQTLGQGPEFLTYFQNEAQLEKSRLLSDRFSAERPKGSFSTLEIQRTEQGDSAMYLCASSLGSRRGGSDTQYFGPGTRLTVL.

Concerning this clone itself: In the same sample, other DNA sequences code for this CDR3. CDR3 loop: CASSFGGSSYEQYF. Here the CDR3 DNA reads TGCGCCAGCAGCTTCGGCGGGAGCTCCTACGAGCAGTACTTC. The chain is built from TRBV5-1 and TRBJ2-7; TRBD2 matches 7 bases. V gave up 2 bases and J gave up 0 bases; unmatched junction bases: 2. The CDR3 spans 14 residues. Germline V gene sequence: CDR1 SGHRS, CDR2 YFSETQ.

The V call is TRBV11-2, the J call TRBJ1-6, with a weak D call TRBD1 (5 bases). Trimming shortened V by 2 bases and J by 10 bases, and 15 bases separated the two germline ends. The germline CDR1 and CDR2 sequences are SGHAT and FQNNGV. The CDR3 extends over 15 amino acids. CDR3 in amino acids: CASSLTLQGSSPLHF. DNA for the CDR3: TGTGCCAGCAGCTTAACTCTCCAGGGATCCTCACCCCTCCACTTT.

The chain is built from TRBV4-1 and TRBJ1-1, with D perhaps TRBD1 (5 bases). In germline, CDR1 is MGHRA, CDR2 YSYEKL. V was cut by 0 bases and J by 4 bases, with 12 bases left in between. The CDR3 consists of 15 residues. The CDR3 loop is CASSQDAGRVTEAFF. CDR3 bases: TGCGCCAGCAGCCAAGATGCGGGGCGGGTCACTGAAGCTTTCTTT.

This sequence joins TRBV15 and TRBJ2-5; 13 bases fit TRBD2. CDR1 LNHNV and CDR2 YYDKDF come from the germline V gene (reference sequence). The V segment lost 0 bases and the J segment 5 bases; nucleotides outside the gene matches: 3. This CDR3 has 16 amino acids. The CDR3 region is CATSRDRLAGGETQYF. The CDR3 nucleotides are TGTGCCACCAGCAGAGATAGACTAGCGGGAGGCGAGACCCAGTACTTC.

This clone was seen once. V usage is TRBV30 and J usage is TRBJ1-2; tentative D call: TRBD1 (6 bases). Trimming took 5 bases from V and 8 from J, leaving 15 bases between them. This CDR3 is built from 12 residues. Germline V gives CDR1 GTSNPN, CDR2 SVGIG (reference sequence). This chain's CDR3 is CAWGTGFWGYTF. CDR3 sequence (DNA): TGTGCCTGGGGAACAGGGTTTTGGGGCTACACCTTC.

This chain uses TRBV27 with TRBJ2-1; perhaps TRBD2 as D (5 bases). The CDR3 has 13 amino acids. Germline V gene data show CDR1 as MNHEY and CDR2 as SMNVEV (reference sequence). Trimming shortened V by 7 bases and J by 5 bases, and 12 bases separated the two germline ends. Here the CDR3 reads CASKDSLHNEQFF. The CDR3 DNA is TGTGCCAGCAAGGACTCCCTACACAATGAGCAGTTCTTC.

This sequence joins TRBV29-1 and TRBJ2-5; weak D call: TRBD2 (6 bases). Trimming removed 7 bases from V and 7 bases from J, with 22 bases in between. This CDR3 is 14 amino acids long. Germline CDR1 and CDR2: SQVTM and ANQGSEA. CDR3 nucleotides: TGCAGCGCCGATTACGGGACTCGCAGCTTGACCCAGTACTTC. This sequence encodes CSADYGTRSLTQYF.

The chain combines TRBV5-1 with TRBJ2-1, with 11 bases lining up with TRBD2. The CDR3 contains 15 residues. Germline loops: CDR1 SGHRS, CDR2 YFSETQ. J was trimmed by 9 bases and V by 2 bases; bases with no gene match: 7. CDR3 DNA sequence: TGCGCCAGCAGCTTCACTAGCGGGAGTGGTATTGAGCAGTTCTTC. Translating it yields CASSFTSGSGIEQFF.

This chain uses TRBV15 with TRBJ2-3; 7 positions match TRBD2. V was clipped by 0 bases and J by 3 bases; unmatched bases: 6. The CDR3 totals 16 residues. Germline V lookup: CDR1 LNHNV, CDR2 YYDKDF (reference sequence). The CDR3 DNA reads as TGTGCCACCAGCAGAGAGGGAGCGGGGAGAACAGATACGCAGTATTTT. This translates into CATSREGAGRTDTQYF.